This T cell receptor (beta chain) was identified in a study of blood T cells in healthy people across ages. Across the whole study: Roughly one uniquely barcoded beta molecule per two T cells was captured.

Through a sample-barcoded 5' primer and a J-beta primer mix, a second PCR was run for about 6 to 12 cycles. In TCRdb, the 5' RACE reads were re-called with MiXCR into one record per CDR3 protein. The sample comprises about 1,400,000 distinct CDR3 sequences, approximately 63% of which are singletons, and 6.5% to 8% rests with the top ten. Each sample yielded at least 6 micrograms of PBMC total RNA. The germline gives CDR1 LNHNV, CDR2 YYDKDF (reference sequence). V gave up 6 bases and J gave up 1 base; unmatched junction bases: 5. The CDR3 extends over 14 amino acids. What was sequenced was blood. The rearrangement links TRBV15 to TRBJ1-1; TRBD1 aligns across 7 bases. The TCR sequence derives from a man aged 18 to 29 in good health. The CDR3: CATSNTGANTEAFF. CDR3 sequence (DNA): TGTGCCACCAGTAATACAGGGGCGAACACTGAAGCTTTCTTT.